The 3 T cell receptor beta chains below all came from one sample that was sequenced in a study of identifying expanded T cells in peripheral blood. The assay was immunoSEQ multiplex PCR, and TCRdb's table has in-frame clones only and misses some. Of about 90,000 clones in the sample, more than 75% were seen once. The sample taken for sequencing was blood. The source of these receptors is a person aged 18 to 75 in good health.

The chain has TRBV5-6 and TRBJ1-5, with a possible D match to TRBD1 (6 bases). V gave up 4 bases and J gave up 0 bases, with 11 bases separating them. The CDR3 consists of 15 residues. CDR1 SGHDT and CDR2 YYEEEE come from the germline V gene. The CDR3 sequence: CASSGGQYSNQPQHF. CDR3 sequence (DNA): TGTGCCAGCAGCGGGGGGCAGTATAGCAATCAGCCCCAGCATTTT.

Only a few counts were recorded for this clone. This sequence joins TRBV7-2 and TRBJ2-2; weak D call: TRBD1 (6 bases). The V end was cut by 5 bases, the J end by 14 bases, with 12 bases between. This CDR3 has 11 residues. CDR1 and CDR2 from the germline V gene are SGHTA and FQGNSA. This chain's CDR3 is CASSRGGGLFF. The CDR3 nucleotides are TGTGCCAGCAGCCGTGGTGGGGGCCTGTTTTTT.

The chain links TRBV7-3 to TRBJ2-1; perhaps TRBD1 as D (5 bases). Germline CDR1 SGHTA, CDR2 FQGTGA. Trimming left V 4 bases short and J 3 bases short, with 16 bases between. The CDR3 contains 16 residues. The CDR3 DNA sequence: TGTGCCAGCAGCTCCCAGGGCCCCGCCCTCTACAATGAGCAGTTCTTC. This sequence encodes CASSSQGPALYNEQFF.